This T cell receptor (beta chain) came from a study of T cells in Graves' hyperthyroidism and ophthalmopathy. TCR beta CDR3 region amplification was performed from RNA transcripts. Primed by the HTBI set, a first-round RT-PCR was run on the TCR CDR3. TCRdb re-derived calls from the multiplex PCR reads in MiXCR, one entry per CDR3 protein. The table records about 560,000 distinct CDR3 sequences, 15% to 17% of them present only once. There are many counts of this clonotype. Its matching antigen is unknown. Diagnoses used clinical symptoms, serum thyroxine and TRAb, thyroid ultrasound and orbital computed tomography. PBMCs were collected from an approximately 10 ml volume of fresh peripheral blood. Findings and limits, study-wide: Ophthalmopathy prediction by the model preceded onset by a median roughly 6.3 months.

This clonotype was obtained from a woman aged 30 to 39 with Graves' hyperthyroidism. Sequenced input: blood.

CDR3 region: CAWRWQASIPNTEAFF. Written as DNA, the CDR3 is TGTGCCTGGAGATGGCAGGCTTCAATACCGAACACTGAAGCTTTCTTT. The J gene is TRBJ1-1, the V gene TRBV30; D is undetermined. This CDR3 is built from 16 residues. CDR1 and CDR2 (germline): GTSNPN, SVGIG (reference sequence). Trimming left V 3 bases short and J 1 base short, with 18 bases between.